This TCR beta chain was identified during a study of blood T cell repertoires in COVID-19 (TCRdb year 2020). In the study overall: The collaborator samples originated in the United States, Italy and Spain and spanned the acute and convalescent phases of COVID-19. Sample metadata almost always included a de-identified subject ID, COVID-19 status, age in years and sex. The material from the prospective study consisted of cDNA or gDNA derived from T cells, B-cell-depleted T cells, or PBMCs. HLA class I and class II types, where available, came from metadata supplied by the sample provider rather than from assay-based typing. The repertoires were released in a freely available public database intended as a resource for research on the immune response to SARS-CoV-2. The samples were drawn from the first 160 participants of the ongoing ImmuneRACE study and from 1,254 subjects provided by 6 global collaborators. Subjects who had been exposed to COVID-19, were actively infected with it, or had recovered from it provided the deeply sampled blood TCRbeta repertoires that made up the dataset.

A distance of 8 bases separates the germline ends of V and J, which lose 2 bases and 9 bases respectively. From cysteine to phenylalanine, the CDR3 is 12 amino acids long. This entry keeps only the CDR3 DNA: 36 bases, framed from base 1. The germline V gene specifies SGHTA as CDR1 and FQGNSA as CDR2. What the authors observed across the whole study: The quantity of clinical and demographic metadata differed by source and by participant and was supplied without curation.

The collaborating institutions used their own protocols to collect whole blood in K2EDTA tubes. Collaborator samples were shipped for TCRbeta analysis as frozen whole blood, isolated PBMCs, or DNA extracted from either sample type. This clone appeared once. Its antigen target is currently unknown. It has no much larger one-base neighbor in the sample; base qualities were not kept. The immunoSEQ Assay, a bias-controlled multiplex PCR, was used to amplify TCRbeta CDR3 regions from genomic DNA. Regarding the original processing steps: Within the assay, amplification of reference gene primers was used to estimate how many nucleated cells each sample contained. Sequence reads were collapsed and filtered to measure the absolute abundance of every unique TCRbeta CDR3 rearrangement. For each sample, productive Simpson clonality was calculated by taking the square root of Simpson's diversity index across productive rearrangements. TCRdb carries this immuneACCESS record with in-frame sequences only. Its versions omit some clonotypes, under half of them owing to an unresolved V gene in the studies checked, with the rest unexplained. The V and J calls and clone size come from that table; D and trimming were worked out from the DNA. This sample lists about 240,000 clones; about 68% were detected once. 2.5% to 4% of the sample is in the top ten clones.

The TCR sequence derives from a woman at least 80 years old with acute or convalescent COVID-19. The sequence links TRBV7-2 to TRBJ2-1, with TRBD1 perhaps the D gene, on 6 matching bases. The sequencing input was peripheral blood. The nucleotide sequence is TGTGCCAGCAGCTTAACCAGGGGTGAGCAGTTCTTC. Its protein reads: CASSLTRGEQFF.